The TCR beta chain described here comes from a study of cytomegalovirus exposure and HLA in healthy donors. Study results and caveats: By HLA locus, TCR association rates varied in a later analysis, with DRB1 showing the most and HLA-C the fewest. A link between a missense DCLRE1C variant and TCR beta V- and J-gene trimming emerged from a later analysis. Within an earlier analysis, most TCR beta V segments proved productive either about 90% or about 30% of the time. TRBV6-2, TRBV6-3 and other indistinguishable V segments were excluded.

The CDR3 runs to 15 residues. Trimming stripped 0 bases from V and 7 bases from J, with 13 bases between. The germline CDR1 and CDR2 sequences are LNHNV and YYDKDF (reference sequence). A multiplex PCR was run with 60 Vbeta primers and 13 Jbeta primers. Profiling relied on immunoSEQ multiplex PCR, and the TCRdb table lists in-frame clones only, not all of them. This table holds roughly 180,000 clones, approximately 88% found once. Concerning this clone: What it recognizes is unknown.

This receptor was obtained from a boy between 2 and 10 years old in good health and CMV-seronegative. This chain links TRBV15 with TRBJ1-3; TRBD1 might be the D (5 bases). The sequencing sample was made of PBMCs. Written as DNA, the CDR3 is TGTGCCACCAGCAGAGATCAGGGCTACACGAACACCATATATTTT. Protein product: CATSRDQGYTNTIYF.